The T cell receptor (beta chain) described here comes from a study of graft-versus-host responses after intestinal transplantation. Assay used: immunoSEQ multiplex PCR; TCRdb lists only in-frame clones, some missing. There are 80,000 to 95,000 clones in the sample; 93% occur only once, and more than 1.5% lies in the top ten. CDR3 size: 16 residues. Germline-derived CDR1 and CDR2 are LNHDA and SQIVND (reference sequence). J gave up 2 bases and V 3 bases, and 8 bases lay outside the gene matches. In regard to this clone: The antigen is not known.

J is TRBJ2-3 and V is TRBV19; 7 positions match TRBD1. The material was unstimulated CD8+ T cells sorted from spleen or lymph node cells, obtained before intestinal transplant. The TCR comes from a human donor who received an intestinal transplant. DNA of the CDR3: TGTGCCAGTAGTATCTTTGGGACAGAAGACACAGATACGCAGTATTTT. Translation gives CASSIFGTEDTDTQYF.